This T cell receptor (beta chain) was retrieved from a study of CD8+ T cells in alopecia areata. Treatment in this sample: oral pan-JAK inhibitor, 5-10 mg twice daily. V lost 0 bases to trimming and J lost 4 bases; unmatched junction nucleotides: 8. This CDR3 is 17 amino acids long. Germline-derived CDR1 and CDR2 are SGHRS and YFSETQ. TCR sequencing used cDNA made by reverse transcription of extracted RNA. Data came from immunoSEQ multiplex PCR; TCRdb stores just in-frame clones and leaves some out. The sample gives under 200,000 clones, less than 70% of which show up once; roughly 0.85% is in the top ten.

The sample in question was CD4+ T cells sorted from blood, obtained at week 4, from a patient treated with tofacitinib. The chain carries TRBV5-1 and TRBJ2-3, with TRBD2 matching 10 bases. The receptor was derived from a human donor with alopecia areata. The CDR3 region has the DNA TGCGCCAGCAGCTTGGAGGGTAGCGGGGGGCCCCCAGATACGCAGTATTTT. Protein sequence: CASSLEGSGGPPDTQYF. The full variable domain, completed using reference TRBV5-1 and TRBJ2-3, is KAGVTQTPRYLIKTRGQQVTLSCSPISGHRSVSWYQQTPGQGLQFLFEYFSETQRNKGNFPGRFSGRQFSNSRSEMNVSTLELGDSALYLCASSLEGSGGPPDTQYFGPGTRLTVL.